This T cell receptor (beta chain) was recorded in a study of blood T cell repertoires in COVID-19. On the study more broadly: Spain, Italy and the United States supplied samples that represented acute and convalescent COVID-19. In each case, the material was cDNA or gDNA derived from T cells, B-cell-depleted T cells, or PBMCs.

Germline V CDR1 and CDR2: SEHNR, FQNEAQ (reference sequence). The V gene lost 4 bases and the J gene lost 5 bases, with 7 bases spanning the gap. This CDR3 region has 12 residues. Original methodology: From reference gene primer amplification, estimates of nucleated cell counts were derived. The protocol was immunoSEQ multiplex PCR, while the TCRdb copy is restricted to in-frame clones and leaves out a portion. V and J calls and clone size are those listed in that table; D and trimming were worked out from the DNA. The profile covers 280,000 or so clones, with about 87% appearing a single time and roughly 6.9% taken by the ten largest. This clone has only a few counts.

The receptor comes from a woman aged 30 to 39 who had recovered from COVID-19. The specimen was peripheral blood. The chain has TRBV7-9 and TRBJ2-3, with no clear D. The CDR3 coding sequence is TGTGCCAGCAGCTCGTCGGGAGATACGCAGTATTTT. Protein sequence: CASSSSGDTQYF.